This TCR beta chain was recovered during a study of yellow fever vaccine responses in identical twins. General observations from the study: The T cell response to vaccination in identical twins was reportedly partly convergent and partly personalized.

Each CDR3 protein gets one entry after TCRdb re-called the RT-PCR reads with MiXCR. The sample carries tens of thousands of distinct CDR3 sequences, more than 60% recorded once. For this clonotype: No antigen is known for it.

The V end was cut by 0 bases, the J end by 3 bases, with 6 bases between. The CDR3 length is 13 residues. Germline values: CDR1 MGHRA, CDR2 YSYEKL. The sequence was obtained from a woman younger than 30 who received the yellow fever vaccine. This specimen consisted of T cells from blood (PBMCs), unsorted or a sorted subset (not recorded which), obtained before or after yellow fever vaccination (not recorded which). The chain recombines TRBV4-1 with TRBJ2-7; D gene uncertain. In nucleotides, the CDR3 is TGCGCCAGCAGCCAAGATGCGGACTACGAGCAGTACTTC. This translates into CASSQDADYEQYF.